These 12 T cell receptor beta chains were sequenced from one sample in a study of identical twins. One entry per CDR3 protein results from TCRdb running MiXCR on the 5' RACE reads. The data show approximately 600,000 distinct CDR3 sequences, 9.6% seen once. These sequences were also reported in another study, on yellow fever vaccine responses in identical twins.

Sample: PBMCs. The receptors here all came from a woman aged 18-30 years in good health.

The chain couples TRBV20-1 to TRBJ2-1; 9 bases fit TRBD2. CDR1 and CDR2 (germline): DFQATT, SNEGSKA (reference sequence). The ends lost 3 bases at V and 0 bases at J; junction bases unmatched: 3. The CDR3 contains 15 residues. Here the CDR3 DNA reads TGCAGTGCTAGGGCGGGAGGGACCTCCTACAATGAGCAGTTCTTC. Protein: CSARAGGTSYNEQFF.

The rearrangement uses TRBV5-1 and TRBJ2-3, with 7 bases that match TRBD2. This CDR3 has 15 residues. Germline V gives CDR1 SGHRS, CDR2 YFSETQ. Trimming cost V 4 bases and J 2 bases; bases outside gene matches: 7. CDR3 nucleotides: TGCGCCAGCAGCCGCGAGCGGGGACCCACAGATACGCAGTATTTT. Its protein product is CASSRERGPTDTQYF.

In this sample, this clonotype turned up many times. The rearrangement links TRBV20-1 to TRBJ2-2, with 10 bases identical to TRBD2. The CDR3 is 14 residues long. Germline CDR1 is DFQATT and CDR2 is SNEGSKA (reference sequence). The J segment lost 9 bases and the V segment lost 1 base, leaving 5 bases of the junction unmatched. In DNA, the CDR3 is TGCAGTGCTAGAGGGGAACTAGCGGGACGGGAGCTGTTTTTT. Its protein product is CSARGELAGRELFF.

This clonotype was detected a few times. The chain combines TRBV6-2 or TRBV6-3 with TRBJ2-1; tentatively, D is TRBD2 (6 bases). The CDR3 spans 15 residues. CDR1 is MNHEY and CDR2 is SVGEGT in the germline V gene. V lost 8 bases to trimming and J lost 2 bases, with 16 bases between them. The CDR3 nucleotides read TGTGCCAGCGCCCGGGCTAGCGCGGCCTACAATGAGCAGTTCTTC. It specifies CASARASAAYNEQFF.

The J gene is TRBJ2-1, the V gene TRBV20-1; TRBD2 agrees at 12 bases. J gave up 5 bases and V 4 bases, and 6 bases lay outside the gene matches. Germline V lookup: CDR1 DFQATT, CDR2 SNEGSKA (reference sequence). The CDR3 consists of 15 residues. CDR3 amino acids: CSAIRLAGANNEQFF. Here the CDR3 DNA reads TGCAGTGCTATACGACTAGCGGGGGCCAACAATGAGCAGTTCTTC.

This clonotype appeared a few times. The DNA for the CDR3 is TGCGCCAGCAGCTGGAGACAGGGTGGTTCCTACGAGCAGTACTTC. Protein product: CASSWRQGGSYEQYF. The gene calls are TRBV5-1 and TRBJ2-7, with 7 nucleotides matching TRBD1. CDR3 size: 15 residues. Germline CDR1 SGHRS, CDR2 YFSETQ. Trimming cost V 3 bases and J 1 base; bases outside gene matches: 7.

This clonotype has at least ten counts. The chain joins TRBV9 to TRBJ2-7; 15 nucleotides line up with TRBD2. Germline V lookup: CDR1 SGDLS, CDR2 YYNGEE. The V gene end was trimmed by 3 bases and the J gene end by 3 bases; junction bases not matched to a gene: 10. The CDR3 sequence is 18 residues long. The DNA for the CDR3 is TGTGCCAGCAGCGCCGGGGGACTAGCGGGGGGAAGGGACTACGAGCAGTACTTC. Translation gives CASSAGGLAGGRDYEQYF.

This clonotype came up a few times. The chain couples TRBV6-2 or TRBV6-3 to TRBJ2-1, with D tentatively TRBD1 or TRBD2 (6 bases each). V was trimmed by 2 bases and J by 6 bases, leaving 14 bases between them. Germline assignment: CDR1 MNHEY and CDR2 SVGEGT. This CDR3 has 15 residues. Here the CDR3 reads CASSYARGRVNEQFF. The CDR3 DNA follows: TGTGCCAGCAGTTACGCCCGGGGGCGCGTCAATGAGCAGTTCTTC.

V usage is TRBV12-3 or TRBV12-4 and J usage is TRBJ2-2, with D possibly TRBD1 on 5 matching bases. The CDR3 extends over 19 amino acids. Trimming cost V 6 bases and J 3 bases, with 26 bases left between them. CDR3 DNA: TGTGCCAGCAGCCCTCAATTGGGCAGGGCACTCACTCACACCGGGGAGCTGTTTTTT. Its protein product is CASSPQLGRALTHTGELFF.

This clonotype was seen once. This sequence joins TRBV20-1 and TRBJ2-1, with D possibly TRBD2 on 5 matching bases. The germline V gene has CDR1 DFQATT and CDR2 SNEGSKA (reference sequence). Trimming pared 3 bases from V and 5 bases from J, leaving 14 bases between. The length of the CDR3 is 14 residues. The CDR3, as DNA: TGCAGTGCTAGGGCATTTTTGGGAGACAATGAGCAGTTCTTC. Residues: CSARAFLGDNEQFF.

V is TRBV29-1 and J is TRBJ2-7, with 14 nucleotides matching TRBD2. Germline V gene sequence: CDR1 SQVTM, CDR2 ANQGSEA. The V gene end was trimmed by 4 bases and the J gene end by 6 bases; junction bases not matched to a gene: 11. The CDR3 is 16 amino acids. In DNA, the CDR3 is TGCAGCGTTGGGGGACTAGCGGGAGTTTTGGTCGGCGAGCAGTACTTC. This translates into CSVGGLAGVLVGEQYF.

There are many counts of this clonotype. In nucleotides, the CDR3 is TGTGCCAGCAGTTATTTAACGGGGGGGGTCACAGAGCAGTTCTTC. Amino acids: CASSYLTGGVTEQFF. The rearrangement links TRBV6-5 to TRBJ2-1, with 8 bases lining up with TRBD2. This CDR3 is 15 amino acids long. Germline CDR1 reads MNHEY; CDR2 reads SVGAGI. Trimming at V came to 3 bases and at J to 10 bases, leaving 11 bases not matched to a gene.